These T cell receptor beta chains were read from a single sample in a study of blood T cell repertoires in COVID-19. The protocol was immunoSEQ multiplex PCR, while the TCRdb copy is restricted to in-frame clones and leaves out a portion. This sample carries about 530,000 clones, roughly nine tenths of them seen once, and the ten largest clones take around 8%. Sequenced input: peripheral blood. The receptors were gathered from a woman aged 50 to 65 with COVID-19, enrolled during active disease. Both conserved end residues are part of each CDR3. A D gene is named only where the DNA matches it firmly. The listing skips clone size in some rows; elsewhere it reads once, few, many or a size class.

j_gene: TRBJ1-4; v_gene: TRBV2; abundance: -; d_gene: -; CDR3nt: TGTGCCACTCGACCTCAGGAGGGCTATGAAAAACTGTTTTTT; CDR3aa: CATRPQEGYEKLFF
j_gene: TRBJ1-1; v_gene: TRBV19; abundance: once; d_gene: -; CDR3nt: TGTGCCAGTAGTATAGGTTTTCAGCGGGCATCAGGAGCTTTCTTT; CDR3aa: CASSIGFQRASGAFF
j_gene: TRBJ2-3; v_gene: TRBV7-7; abundance: -; d_gene: TRBD2; CDR3nt: TGTGCCAGCAGCTCCGGACGGCGGGGGGGGACAGATACGCAGTATTTT; CDR3aa: CASSSGRRGGTDTQYF
j_gene: TRBJ1-4; v_gene: TRBV18; abundance: -; d_gene: -; CDR3nt: TGTGCCAGCTCACCGACAGCCGCAACTAATGAAAAACTGTTTTTT; CDR3aa: CASSPTAATNEKLFF
j_gene: TRBJ1-6; v_gene: TRBV5-1; abundance: -; d_gene: -; CDR3nt: TGCGCCAGCAGCTTAGCGGGATTAAATTCACCCCTCCACTTT; CDR3aa: CASSLAGLNSPLHF
j_gene: TRBJ1-3; v_gene: TRBV30; abundance: -; d_gene: -; CDR3nt: TGTGCCTGTCCCCGGTCCGGAAACACCATATATTTT; CDR3aa: CACPRSGNTIYF
j_gene: TRBJ2-3; v_gene: TRBV11-2; abundance: -; d_gene: TRBD2; CDR3nt: TGTGCCAGCAGCTCCCCACTAGCGGGGGGGGCAGATACGCAGTATTTT; CDR3aa: CASSSPLAGGADTQYF
j_gene: TRBJ2-2; v_gene: TRBV5-1; abundance: -; d_gene: TRBD1; CDR3nt: TGCGCCAGCAGCTTTGGGACAGGCTCGAACACCGGGGAGCTGTTTTTT; CDR3aa: CASSFGTGSNTGELFF
j_gene: TRBJ1-5; v_gene: TRBV7-6; abundance: -; d_gene: -; CDR3nt: TGTGCCAGCAGCTTAGGGACAGCGACTAGCAATCAGCCCCAGCATTTT; CDR3aa: CASSLGTATSNQPQHF
j_gene: TRBJ1-1; v_gene: TRBV2; abundance: -; d_gene: -; CDR3nt: TGTGCCAGCACAGATAGCAGGGGCCTCCTATTGAACACTGAAGCTTTCTTT; CDR3aa: CASTDSRGLLLNTEAFF
j_gene: TRBJ2-3; v_gene: TRBV25-1; abundance: -; d_gene: -; CDR3nt: TGTGCCAGCGGGCCGGTCCGGGGGACCACAGATACGCAGTATTTT; CDR3aa: CASGPVRGTTDTQYF
j_gene: TRBJ1-2; v_gene: TRBV6-5; abundance: -; d_gene: TRBD1; CDR3nt: TGTGCCAGCAGACTTACAGGGGGCGATGGCTACACCTTC; CDR3aa: CASRLTGGDGYTF
j_gene: TRBJ1-5; v_gene: TRBV4-2; abundance: -; d_gene: TRBD1; CDR3nt: TGTGCCAGCAGCCAAGATGGGACAGGAGGCAATCAGCCCCAGCATTTT; CDR3aa: CASSQDGTGGNQPQHF
j_gene: TRBJ2-2; v_gene: TRBV7-7; abundance: -; d_gene: -; CDR3nt: TGTGCCAGCAGCTTCCGTCCCACCGGGGAGCTGTTTTTT; CDR3aa: CASSFRPTGELFF
j_gene: TRBJ1-2; v_gene: TRBV15; abundance: -; d_gene: TRBD1; CDR3nt: TGTGCCACCAGCAGAGGACAGGGGGCTTCAAAGGGCTACACCTTC; CDR3aa: CATSRGQGASKGYTF
j_gene: TRBJ2-2; v_gene: TRBV5-1; abundance: -; d_gene: -; CDR3nt: TGCGCCAGCAGAAACGACAGGTTCGGGGAGCTGTTTTTT; CDR3aa: CASRNDRFGELFF
j_gene: TRBJ1-5; v_gene: TRBV19; abundance: -; d_gene: TRBD1; CDR3nt: TGTGCCAGTAGTACCGGGACAGGGGGCGGTCAGCCCCAGCATTTT; CDR3aa: CASSTGTGGGQPQHF
j_gene: TRBJ1-1; v_gene: TRBV5-1; abundance: -; d_gene: -; CDR3nt: TGCGCCAGCAGCTTGAACATCGGGACAAACACTGAAGCTTTCTTT; CDR3aa: CASSLNIGTNTEAFF
j_gene: TRBJ2-7; v_gene: TRBV6-5; abundance: -; d_gene: -; CDR3nt: TGTGCCAGTCGTACTAGTCTCCACGAGCAGTACTTC; CDR3aa: CASRTSLHEQYF
j_gene: TRBJ2-1; v_gene: TRBV5-1; abundance: -; d_gene: -; CDR3nt: TGCGCCAGCAGCTACGCGGGGGCCAATGAGCAGTTCTTC; CDR3aa: CASSYAGANEQFF
j_gene: TRBJ1-2; v_gene: TRBV12-3/TRBV12-4; abundance: -; d_gene: TRBD1; CDR3nt: TGTGCCAGCACCCGGGACAGAGACTATGGCTACACCTTC; CDR3aa: CASTRDRDYGYTF
j_gene: TRBJ2-7; v_gene: TRBV2; abundance: -; d_gene: -; CDR3nt: TGTGCCAGCAGTGAACGGCAGGGCCGTTACGAGCAGTACTTC; CDR3aa: CASSERQGRYEQYF
j_gene: TRBJ1-2; v_gene: TRBV28; abundance: -; d_gene: TRBD1; CDR3nt: TGTGCCACATGGACAGGGTCCGGGGTTAACTATGGCTACACCTTC; CDR3aa: CATWTGSGVNYGYTF
j_gene: TRBJ2-3; v_gene: TRBV19; abundance: -; d_gene: TRBD1; CDR3nt: TGTGCCAGTAGGGAACCACCGGGACAGGGAATCACAGATACGCAGTATTTT; CDR3aa: CASREPPGQGITDTQYF
j_gene: TRBJ2-1; v_gene: TRBV5-1; abundance: -; d_gene: TRBD2; CDR3nt: TGCGCCAGCAGCCCACGACCGGGGGGGAATGAGCAGTTCTTC; CDR3aa: CASSPRPGGNEQFF
j_gene: TRBJ1-2; v_gene: TRBV12-3/TRBV12-4; abundance: -; d_gene: TRBD1; CDR3nt: TGTGCCAGCAGCTTGACAGGGAACGATGGCTACACCTTC; CDR3aa: CASSLTGNDGYTF
j_gene: TRBJ1-2; v_gene: TRBV9; abundance: -; d_gene: TRBD1; CDR3nt: TGTGCCAGCAGCGTGGACGGGACAGCCTATAGGAATGGCTACACCTTC; CDR3aa: CASSVDGTAYRNGYTF
j_gene: TRBJ1-1; v_gene: TRBV11-2; abundance: -; d_gene: -; CDR3nt: TGTGCCAGCAGCTTAATAGCGTTTCAGCACAATAAAGCTTTCTTT; CDR3aa: CASSLIAFQHNKAFF
j_gene: TRBJ2-2; v_gene: TRBV7-3; abundance: -; d_gene: -; CDR3nt: TGTGCCAGCAGCTCACAGGGAGCCGGGGAGCTGTTTTTT; CDR3aa: CASSSQGAGELFF
j_gene: TRBJ2-1; v_gene: TRBV2; abundance: -; d_gene: TRBD1; CDR3nt: TGTGCCAGTGGGACAGGGGCCTACAATGAGCAGTTCTTC; CDR3aa: CASGTGAYNEQFF
j_gene: TRBJ2-7; v_gene: TRBV2; abundance: -; d_gene: -; CDR3nt: TGTGCCAGCTCCGAGGGGGGGGCCAGCGAGCAGTACTTC; CDR3aa: CASSEGGASEQYF
j_gene: TRBJ2-7; v_gene: TRBV19; abundance: -; d_gene: TRBD1; CDR3nt: TGTGCCAGTAGTCCGAGGACAGGGAATTACGAGCAGTACTTC; CDR3aa: CASSPRTGNYEQYF
j_gene: TRBJ2-7; v_gene: TRBV18; abundance: once; d_gene: TRBD2; CDR3nt: TGTGCCAGCTCACCTGTCAATAGCGGGAGCGAGCAGTACTTC; CDR3aa: CASSPVNSGSEQYF
j_gene: TRBJ1-6; v_gene: TRBV19; abundance: -; d_gene: -; CDR3nt: TGTGCCAGTAGTAACAGGGACTCCTATAATTCACCCCTCCACTTT; CDR3aa: CASSNRDSYNSPLHF
j_gene: TRBJ1-1; v_gene: TRBV2; abundance: -; d_gene: -; CDR3nt: TGTGCCAGTGGGGAGACAAGAGCTTTCTTT; CDR3aa: CASGETRAFF
j_gene: TRBJ1-1; v_gene: TRBV24-1; abundance: -; d_gene: -; CDR3nt: TGTGCCACCAGTGATTTCGTGGAAGCTTTCTTT; CDR3aa: CATSDFVEAFF
j_gene: TRBJ1-1; v_gene: TRBV18; abundance: once; d_gene: -; CDR3nt: TGTGCCAGCTCCCCCGGGGGGGACACTGAAGCTTTCTTT; CDR3aa: CASSPGGDTEAFF
j_gene: TRBJ1-2; v_gene: TRBV30; abundance: -; d_gene: -; CDR3nt: TGTGCCTGGAGTGTCCCAGCGGCAGGGGACCTCTATGGCTACACCTTC; CDR3aa: CAWSVPAAGDLYGYTF
j_gene: TRBJ1-1; v_gene: TRBV30; abundance: once; d_gene: -; CDR3nt: TGTGCCTGGAGTGACCAGGGGGAAGCTTTCTTT; CDR3aa: CAWSDQGEAFF
j_gene: TRBJ1-2; v_gene: TRBV5-5; abundance: -; d_gene: -; CDR3nt: TGTGCCAGCAGCACGCTCGCTTGGCCAGGGCAGGCTGTCTATGGCTACACCTTC; CDR3aa: CASSTLAWPGQAVYGYTF
j_gene: TRBJ2-7; v_gene: TRBV4-2; abundance: -; d_gene: -; CDR3nt: TGTGCCAGCAGTTCCACGGGATACGAGCAGTACTTC; CDR3aa: CASSSTGYEQYF
j_gene: TRBJ2-7; v_gene: TRBV9; abundance: once; d_gene: -; CDR3nt: TGTGCCAGCAGCGTAGCAGCGGGTACAACCTACGAGCAGTACTTC; CDR3aa: CASSVAAGTTYEQYF
j_gene: TRBJ1-2; v_gene: TRBV23-1; abundance: -; d_gene: -; CDR3nt: TGCGCCAGCAGTCAATGGAGGTTGGGCTATGGCTACACCTTC; CDR3aa: CASSQWRLGYGYTF
j_gene: TRBJ1-5; v_gene: TRBV28; abundance: -; d_gene: -; CDR3nt: TGTGCCAGCACTACGACGGGTAATCAGCCCCAGCATTTT; CDR3aa: CASTTTGNQPQHF
j_gene: TRBJ1-1; v_gene: TRBV7-9; abundance: -; d_gene: -; CDR3nt: TGTGCCAGCAGCTTAGCGGCAGGGTCAGGAGAGGCTTTCTTT; CDR3aa: CASSLAAGSGEAFF
j_gene: TRBJ1-6; v_gene: TRBV7-3; abundance: -; d_gene: TRBD1; CDR3nt: TGTGCCAGCAGGCGGACAGGTGTGTATAATTCACCCCTCCACTTT; CDR3aa: CASRRTGVYNSPLHF
j_gene: TRBJ1-2; v_gene: TRBV6-2/TRBV6-3; abundance: -; d_gene: -; CDR3nt: TGTGCCAGCAGCTCCCCGACAGCCAGCTATGGCTACACCTTC; CDR3aa: CASSSPTASYGYTF
j_gene: TRBJ2-1; v_gene: TRBV11-1; abundance: -; d_gene: -; CDR3nt: TGTGCCAGCAGCTTAGACGGCACAGGCGATTTCGATCAGTTCTTC; CDR3aa: CASSLDGTGDFDQFF
j_gene: TRBJ1-3; v_gene: TRBV6-6; abundance: -; d_gene: -; CDR3nt: TGTGCCAGCAGCCGAAGCAACCAGGGCTCTGGAAACACCATATATTTT; CDR3aa: CASSRSNQGSGNTIYF
j_gene: TRBJ2-2; v_gene: TRBV7-2; abundance: -; d_gene: -; CDR3nt: TGTGCCAGCAGCTTTTTCGAGGGTCATCAGGAGCTGTTTTTT; CDR3aa: CASSFFEGHQELFF